This T cell receptor (beta chain) was sequenced during a study of blood T cell repertoires in COVID-19. How the authors handled the data: Quantification of nucleated cells was approximated via reference gene primer amplification. The assay was immunoSEQ multiplex PCR, and TCRdb's table has in-frame clones only and misses some. The DNA was the basis for D and trimming; V, J and clone size are from that table. The table records some 140,000 clones, around 78% of them present only once. Germline V gene sequence: CDR1 LGHDT, CDR2 YNNKEL (reference sequence). The length of the CDR3 is 17 residues. V shed 1 base, J shed 2 bases, and the junction held 7 bases outside the gene matches.

The sequence came from a human donor in a cohort sampled during active COVID-19. V and J are TRBV3-1 (or the pseudogene TRBV3-2) and TRBJ2-5; 10 bases map to TRBD1. The sample taken for sequencing was peripheral blood. This CDR3 reads CASSQVPGTGVQETQYF. The DNA for the CDR3 is TGTGCCAGCAGCCAAGTTCCCGGGACAGGGGTTCAAGAGACCCAGTACTTC.